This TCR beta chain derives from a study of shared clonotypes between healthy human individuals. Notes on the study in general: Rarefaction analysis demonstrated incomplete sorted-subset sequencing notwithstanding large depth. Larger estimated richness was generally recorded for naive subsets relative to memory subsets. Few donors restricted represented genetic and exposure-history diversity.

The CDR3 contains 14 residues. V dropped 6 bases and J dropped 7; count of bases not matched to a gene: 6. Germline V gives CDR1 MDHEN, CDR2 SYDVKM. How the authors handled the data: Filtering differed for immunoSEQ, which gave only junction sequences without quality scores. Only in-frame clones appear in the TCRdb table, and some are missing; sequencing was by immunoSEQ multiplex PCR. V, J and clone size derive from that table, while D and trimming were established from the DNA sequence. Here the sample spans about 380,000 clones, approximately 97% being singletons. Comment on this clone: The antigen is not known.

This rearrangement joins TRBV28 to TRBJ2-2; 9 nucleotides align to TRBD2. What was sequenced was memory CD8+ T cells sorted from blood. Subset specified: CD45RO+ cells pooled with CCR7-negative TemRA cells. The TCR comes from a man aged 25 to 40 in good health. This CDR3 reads CASRRTSGFGELFF. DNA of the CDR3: TGTGCCAGCAGGCGCACTAGCGGGTTCGGGGAGCTGTTTTTT.